The following is a T cell receptor (beta chain) sequence with its context. Germline CDR1 reads SEHNR; CDR2 reads FQNEAQ (reference sequence). The ends lost 5 bases at V and 3 bases at J; junction bases unmatched: 9. This CDR3 is built from 15 residues. This record belongs to a study of somatic mutations in cytotoxic T cells in rheumatoid arthritis. Study-wide background: Flow cytometric sorting isolated some V beta antibody-stained T-cell populations at nearly 100% purity, and among them were V beta1+ cells that underwent TCRB sequencing.

Method: immunoSEQ multiplex PCR; TCRdb's copy keeps in-frame clones and lacks some. The repertoire holds thousands of clones, roughly 80% seen once, with under 30% in the top ten. This sequence was found in an adult with rheumatoid arthritis. Sequences were obtained from CD8+ T cells sorted from blood. The chain links TRBV7-9 to TRBJ2-7; 8 bases align to TRBD1. The CDR3, as DNA: TGTGCCAGCAGCGGGGGACAGGCAAGTCTCTACGAGCAGTACTTC. Its translation is CASSGGQASLYEQYF.